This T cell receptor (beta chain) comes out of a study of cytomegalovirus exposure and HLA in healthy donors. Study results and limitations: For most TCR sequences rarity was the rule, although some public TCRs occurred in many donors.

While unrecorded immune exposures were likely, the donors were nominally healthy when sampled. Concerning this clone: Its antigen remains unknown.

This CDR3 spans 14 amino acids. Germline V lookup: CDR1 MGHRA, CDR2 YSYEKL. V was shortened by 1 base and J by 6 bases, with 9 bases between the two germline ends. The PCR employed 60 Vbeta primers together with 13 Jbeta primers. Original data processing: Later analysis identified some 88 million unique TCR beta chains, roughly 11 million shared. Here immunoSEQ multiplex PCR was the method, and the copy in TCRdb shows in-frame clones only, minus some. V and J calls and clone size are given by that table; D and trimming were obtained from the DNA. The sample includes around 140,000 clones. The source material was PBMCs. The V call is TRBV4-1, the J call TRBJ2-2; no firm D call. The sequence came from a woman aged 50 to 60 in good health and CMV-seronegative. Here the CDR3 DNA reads TGCGCCAGCAGCCAAGCCCCCCCGGCCGGGGAGCTGTTTTTT. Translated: CASSQAPPAGELFF.